This T cell receptor (beta chain) was documented in a study of T-cell reconstitution after alpha-beta-depleted transplantation in children. Study-level results: Some patients showed high day-60 TCRbeta diversity, which derived from surviving recipient T cells and thymic progenitors. A year post-transplant, T-cell counts and diversity derived mostly from newly produced T cells. Reported findings indicate that, about two months after transplant, alpha-beta T cells came from several hundred expanded clones, which were derived from non-depleted graft cells.

To note about this clonotype: Antigen: not known.

Germline V lookup: CDR1 SGHKS, CDR2 YYEKEE (reference sequence). Trimming shortened V by 9 bases and J by 4 bases, and 19 bases separated the two germline ends. The length of the CDR3 is 14 residues. A library of TCRbeta sequences, prepared with unique molecular identifiers, was generated. TCRdb redid the calling of the PCR reads with MiXCR, one entry per CDR3 protein. The sample lists tens of thousands of distinct CDR3 sequences; more than 6% were seen once. The specimen was peripheral blood, collected 60 days after TCRalphabeta/CD19-depleted stem cell transplant. The genes are TRBV5-5 and TRBJ1-2; no clear D gene. The receptor comes from a child younger than two who had a stem cell transplant for acute myeloid leukemia, so the T cells may come from the graft donor. The CDR3 DNA is TGTGCCATGGGCGCCGGGCTACTCTGCTATGGCTACACCTTC. It specifies CAMGAGLLCYGYTF. Combining the CDR3 with reference TRBV5-5 and TRBJ1-2 gives the whole variable domain DAGVTQSPTHLIKTRGQQVTLRCSPISGHKSVSWYQQVLGQGPQFIFQYYEKEERGRGNFPDRFSARQFPNYSSELNVNALLLGDSALYLCAMGAGLLCYGYTFGSGTRLTVV.